The sequence of this T cell receptor beta chain was determined in a study of blood T cell repertoires in COVID-19. Whole-study context: Whether acute or convalescent, the COVID-19 samples came from the United States, Italy and Spain. From T cells, B-cell-depleted T cells, or PBMCs came the material, which was cDNA or gDNA.

In the original analysis: Reference gene primer amplification yielded estimated nucleated cell counts. Using immunoSEQ multiplex PCR, the repertoire was profiled, and TCRdb retains in-frame clones only, with some absent. D and trimming were read from the DNA, whereas the V and J calls and clone size are those reported in that table. Of nearly 95,000 clones in the sample, around 90% were seen once. Germline CDR1 is DFQATT and CDR2 is SNEGSKA (reference sequence). The CDR3 is 13 amino acids. V lost 3 bases to trimming and J lost 7 bases; unmatched junction nucleotides: 8. Sequencing was done on a sample of peripheral blood. The chain combines TRBV20-1 with TRBJ1-2; 7 bases line up with TRBD1. This TCR derives from a woman of 80 years or more with acute or convalescent COVID-19. The CDR3 DNA reads as TGCAGTGCTAGTCCAAGACAGGGTCGTGGCTACACCTTC. Amino acid sequence: CSASPRQGRGYTF.